This T cell receptor (beta chain) appears in the sequencing data of a study of blood T cell repertoires in COVID-19. Study processing details: Scientists estimated how many nucleated cells there were by amplifying reference gene primers. Using immunoSEQ multiplex PCR, the repertoire was profiled, and TCRdb retains in-frame clones only, with some absent. V, J and clone size were drawn from that table, and D and trimming were deduced from the DNA. The profile covers approximately 260,000 clones, with 80% to 90% appearing a single time and around 9.6% taken by the ten largest. The CDR3 consists of 14 residues. Germline CDR1 MDHEN, CDR2 SYDVKM. The germline V and J ends were trimmed by 9 bases and 4 bases, with 16 bases remaining between them.

The TCR was taken from a woman aged 70-85 years with COVID-19, enrolled during active disease. The sequenced sample was peripheral blood. V usage is TRBV28 and J usage is TRBJ2-1; D is unclear. The CDR3 sequence is CASLRSKPYNEQFF. The CDR3 coding sequence is TGTGCCAGTCTCCGGAGCAAACCTTACAATGAGCAGTTCTTC.